This T cell receptor beta chain derives from a study of T-cell reconstitution after alpha-beta-depleted transplantation in children. Study results and limitations: Roughly two months post-transplant, alpha-beta T cells reportedly originated from several hundred graft clones that had expanded. Certain patients had high TCRbeta diversity at day 60, and it came from recipient T cells and thymic progenitors that survived.

Preparing the TCRbeta library involved the use of unique molecular identifiers. TCRdb analysed the PCR reads with MiXCR anew, one entry per CDR3 protein. The sample lists about 98,000 distinct CDR3 sequences, under 25% occurring once. In its sample, this clonotype was seen a few times. As yet, its antigen is unknown. Trimming removed 1 base at V and 3 bases at J, with 13 bases between. The CDR3 has 15 amino acids. CDR1 and CDR2 from the germline V gene are SGHVS and FQNEAQ. The sample was PBMCs, taken before TCRalphabeta/CD19-depleted stem cell transplant. The genes are TRBV7-8 and TRBJ2-7, with D possibly TRBD2 on 6 matching bases. The source is a boy aged 2 to 10 with acute lymphoblastic leukemia, due to receive a stem cell transplant. The DNA of the CDR3 is TGTGCCAGCAGCTTAGAAGCCGGGAGTTTCTACGAGCAGTACTTC. It codes for CASSLEAGSFYEQYF.